These 28 T cell receptor beta chains were all obtained from the same sample, sequenced in a study of blood T cell repertoires in COVID-19. The repertoire was sequenced with immunoSEQ multiplex PCR; TCRdb's copy has only in-frame clones and lacks some. The sample records approximately 100,000 clones, more than 75% being singletons. The sample comprised peripheral blood. The receptors were gathered from a human donor in a cohort sampled during active COVID-19.

CDR3 amino acids: CASSPSIGTQYF. The CDR3, as DNA: TGTGCCAGCAGCCCATCTATCGGGACCCAGTACTTC. This chain links TRBV7-2 with TRBJ2-5; D gene unclear. The V gene's germline CDR1 is SGHTA and CDR2 FQGNSA. This CDR3 contains 12 residues. The V end lost 5 bases, the J end lost 7 bases, and 11 bases lay between the germline ends.

The V gene is TRBV5-8, the J gene TRBJ1-1, with D perhaps TRBD1 (6 bases). The CDR3 covers 15 residues. The V end lost 1 base, the J end lost 3 bases, and 13 bases lay between the germline ends. Germline V gene data show CDR1 as SGHTS and CDR2 as YDEGEE. CDR3 in amino acids: CASSLFLGGDTEAFF. The CDR3 region has the DNA TGTGCCAGCAGCTTGTTCTTAGGGGGGGACACTGAAGCTTTCTTT.

This sequence joins TRBV9 and TRBJ2-1; weak D call: TRBD2 (7 bases). Trimming cost V 0 bases and J 7 bases, with 32 bases left between them. This CDR3 has 21 amino acids. The germline CDR1 and CDR2 sequences are SGDLS and YYNGEE. CDR3 DNA sequence: TGTGCCAGCAGCGTAGGTGGGGGGGCCGTCCCAAGTCTATACAAAGGTAATGAGCAGTTCTTC. It yields the protein CASSVGGGAVPSLYKGNEQFF. Using reference TRBV9 and TRBJ2-1 for the parts outside the CDR3, the full variable domain is DSGVTQTPKHLITATGQRVTLRCSPRSGDLSVYWYQQSLDQGLQFLIQYYNGEERAKGNILERFSAQQFPDLHSELNLSSLELGDSALYFCASSVGGGAVPSLYKGNEQFFGPGTRLTVL.

The chain recombines TRBV13 with TRBJ2-7; D gene ambiguous. Germline V gene sequence: CDR1 PRHDT, CDR2 FYEKMQ (reference sequence). The CDR3 covers 16 residues. Between the trimmed V and J ends, which lost 5 bases and 3 bases, there was a span of 20 bases. The CDR3 DNA is TGTGCCAGCAGCCCGCAGGTGGGCGCCAGTGGCTACGAGCAGTACTTC. Translation: CASSPQVGASGYEQYF.

The table lists this clone with a count of one. This chain joins TRBV19 and TRBJ2-2, with a possible D match to TRBD1 (5 bases). The germline V gene has CDR1 LNHDA and CDR2 SQIVND (reference sequence). V was pared by 7 bases and J by 1 base, with 13 bases between. This CDR3 has 15 residues. CDR3 coding DNA: TGTGCCAGTAAAGGGCCAGGGCTGAACACCGGGGAGCTGTTTTTT. This gives the protein CASKGPGLNTGELFF.

The chain employs TRBV4-2 and TRBJ2-1; D remains unclear. Germline CDR1 is LGHNA and CDR2 is YNFKEQ. Between the trimmed V and J ends, which lost 1 base and 7 bases, there was a span of 11 bases. This CDR3 is 14 amino acids long. CDR3 protein: CASSQVGVRNEQFF. The CDR3 DNA follows: TGTGCCAGCAGCCAAGTAGGCGTGAGGAATGAGCAGTTCTTC.

The V call is TRBV7-9, the J call TRBJ1-1; D not certain. CDR3 length: 12 amino acids. V was cut by 5 bases and J by 8 bases, with 12 bases left in between. From germline, CDR1 is SEHNR and CDR2 FQNEAQ (reference sequence). As DNA, the CDR3 is TGTGCCAGCAGCCCCGACACCCTCGAAGCTTTCTTT. It specifies CASSPDTLEAFF.

The rearrangement joins TRBV27 to TRBJ2-3; 9 positions match TRBD2. Germline V CDR1 and CDR2: MNHEY, SMNVEV (reference sequence). This CDR3 spans 15 amino acids. After removal of 2 bases from V and 1 base from J, the junction contained 1 base not matched to a gene. The CDR3 coding sequence is TGTGCCAGCAGTTTAGCGGGGGGGGGCACAGATACGCAGTATTTT. This translates into CASSLAGGGTDTQYF.

Concerning this clone: The DNA is left out, because the CDR3 cannot be placed on it with certainty; the CDR3 is given as TCRdb lists it. This sequence joins TRBV27 and TRBJ2-5; no check of the table's D call, TRBD2, against the DNA was made. Germline values: CDR1 MNHEY, CDR2 SMNVEV (reference sequence). The CDR3 length is 13 residues, termini included. The CDR3 region is CASSSSYQETQYF.

V and J are TRBV19 and TRBJ1-1; the D gene is possibly TRBD1 (6 bases). There are 15 residues in the CDR3. The V end was cut by 5 bases, the J end by 4 bases, with 17 bases between. Germline V lookup: CDR1 LNHDA, CDR2 SQIVND (reference sequence). The CDR3 spells CASSPWAGGSTEAFF. The CDR3 nucleotides are TGTGCCAGTAGTCCCTGGGCGGGGGGCAGCACTGAAGCTTTCTTT.

This clone occurred once. The rearrangement links TRBV6-1 to TRBJ2-1; D is undetermined. V was trimmed by 3 bases and J by 9 bases, leaving 12 bases between them. Looked up from germline, CDR1 is MNHNS and CDR2 is SASEGT. The CDR3 has 13 residues. CDR3 DNA sequence: TGTGCCAGCAGTGATTGGAGTAATTTTGAGCAGTTCTTC. This translates into CASSDWSNFEQFF.

This rearrangement joins TRBV5-5 to TRBJ1-1; a weak D match, TRBD1 (6 bases). Trimming shortened V by 1 base and J by 1 base, and 11 bases separated the two germline ends. This CDR3 is built from 15 residues. Germline loops: CDR1 SGHKS, CDR2 YYEKEE (reference sequence). The CDR3 reads CASSLQTGKNTEAFF. CDR3 nucleotide sequence: TGTGCCAGCAGCTTGCAGACAGGCAAGAACACTGAAGCTTTCTTT.

The V and J genes are TRBV29-1 and TRBJ1-5, with 7 bases matching TRBD1. Per germline, CDR1 SQVTM and CDR2 ANQGSEA. The CDR3 covers 13 residues. V gave up 4 bases and J gave up 4 bases; unmatched junction bases: 4. As DNA, the CDR3 is TGCAGCGTTGCGGGACAGCCAAATCAGCCCCAGCATTTT. Protein sequence: CSVAGQPNQPQHF.

The chain joins TRBV7-6 to TRBJ1-4; D unresolved. The germline V gene has CDR1 SGHVS and CDR2 FNYEAQ. V was trimmed by 5 bases and J by 11 bases, leaving 21 bases between them. This CDR3 has 15 amino acids. CDR3 nucleotide sequence: TGTGCCAGCAGCCCCTACGCTACGGGAGTGGAGAAACTGTTTTTT. This codes for CASSPYATGVEKLFF. Complete variable domain (other parts from reference TRBV7-6 and TRBJ1-4): GAGVSQSPRYKVTKRGQDVALRCDPISGHVSLYWYRQALGQGPEFLTYFNYEAQQDKSGLPNDRFSAERPEGSISTLTIQRTEQRDSAMYRCASSPYATGVEKLFFGSGTQLSVL.

The genes are TRBV7-9 and TRBJ1-6; tentatively, D is TRBD1 (5 bases). The V gene's germline CDR1 is SEHNR and CDR2 FQNEAQ (reference sequence). Trimming removed 5 bases at V and 12 bases at J, with 14 bases between. The CDR3 spans 13 residues. The CDR3 DNA sequence: TGTGCCAGCAGCCCCCAGGGAGGCGGACCCCTCCACTTT. Translated: CASSPQGGGPLHF. The entire variable domain, with the rest obtained from reference TRBV7-9 and TRBJ1-6, is as follows: DTGVSQNPRHKITKRGQNVTFRCDPISEHNRLYWYRQTLGQGPEFLTYFQNEAQLEKSRLLSDRFSAERPKGSFSTLEIQRTEQGDSAMYLCASSPQGGGPLHFGNGTRLTVT.

The V and J genes are TRBV5-1 and TRBJ2-3; 11 bases agree with TRBD2. The V gene's germline CDR1 is SGHRS and CDR2 YFSETQ. This CDR3 has 15 residues. V gave up 0 bases and J gave up 9 bases; unmatched junction bases: 6. The CDR3 DNA follows: TGCGCCAGCAGCTTGGAGTCTAGCGGGAGGAAGACGCAGTATTTT. Amino acid sequence: CASSLESSGRKTQYF.

The rearrangement uses TRBV4-2 and TRBJ1-2; TRBD1 matches 9 bases. The J segment lost 5 bases and the V segment lost 0 bases, leaving 4 bases of the junction unmatched. Germline loops: CDR1 LGHNA, CDR2 YNFKEQ. The CDR3 is made up of 15 amino acids. In DNA form, the CDR3 reads TGTGCCAGCAGCCAAGAGACGGGACAGGGATATGGCTACACCTTC. This codes for CASSQETGQGYGYTF.

V is TRBV29-1 and J is TRBJ2-1; TRBD2 is a possible D gene (6 bases). The V and J ends lost 3 bases and 2 bases respectively, with 14 bases between them. Germline V gene lookup returns CDR1 SQVTM and CDR2 ANQGSEA. The CDR3 runs 15 residues. In nucleotides, the CDR3 is TGCAGCGTTGAGTTGCGGGGTAGGACCTACAATGAGCAGTTCTTC. This translates into CSVELRGRTYNEQFF.

The V and J genes are TRBV24-1 and TRBJ2-1; TRBD1 agrees at 8 bases. J lost 7 bases, V lost 1 base, and 2 bases had no gene match. From germline, CDR1 is KGHDR and CDR2 SFDVKD. The CDR3 extends over 14 amino acids. In DNA, the CDR3 is TGTGCCACCAGTGATTTTGACAGGGGAAATGAGCAGTTCTTC. Amino acid sequence: CATSDFDRGNEQFF.

The chain uses TRBV7-9 and TRBJ2-7; D gene ambiguous. CDR1 is SEHNR and CDR2 is FQNEAQ in the germline V gene (reference sequence). Trimming removed 8 bases from V and 0 bases from J, with 5 bases in between. The CDR3 runs to 11 residues. The DNA for the CDR3 is TGTGCCAGCGGCAGCTCCTACGAGCAGTACTTC. Amino acid sequence: CASGSSYEQYF. Full variable domain (rest looked up from reference TRBV7-9 and TRBJ2-7): DTGVSQNPRHKITKRGQNVTFRCDPISEHNRLYWYRQTLGQGPEFLTYFQNEAQLEKSRLLSDRFSAERPKGSFSTLEIQRTEQGDSAMYLCASGSSYEQYFGPGTRLTVT.

The V call is TRBV19, the J call TRBJ1-1; 11 nucleotides align to TRBD1. Germline V gives CDR1 LNHDA, CDR2 SQIVND (reference sequence). This CDR3 spans 16 amino acids. V dropped 5 bases and J dropped 1; count of bases not matched to a gene: 6. CDR3 nucleotide sequence: TGTGCCAGTAGTCCCCGGGACAGGGGGAGGAACACTGAAGCTTTCTTT. Protein: CASSPRDRGRNTEAFF.

The rearrangement uses TRBV10-2 and TRBJ1-4, with 7 bases lining up with TRBD1. Trimming at V came to 7 bases and at J to 6 bases, leaving 5 bases not matched to a gene. CDR1 is WSHSY, CDR2 SAAADI, per germline. The CDR3 runs to 13 residues. The DNA for the CDR3 is TGCGCCAGCATGGAGGGGGCGTATGAAAAACTGTTTTTT. This translates into CASMEGAYEKLFF.

The V gene is TRBV6-1, the J gene TRBJ2-3, with D uncertain. Deletions cut 3 bases from V and 2 bases from J, with 9 bases between. Germline assignment: CDR1 MNHNS and CDR2 SASEGT. The CDR3 sequence is 14 residues long. The CDR3 DNA sequence: TGTGCCAGCAGTGATCTAGTTCCCACAGATACGCAGTATTTT. Its translation is CASSDLVPTDTQYF.

The V call is TRBV5-1, the J call TRBJ2-1; 13 bases line up with TRBD2. This CDR3 region has 15 residues. The germline V gene has CDR1 SGHRS and CDR2 YFSETQ. The V segment lost 4 bases and the J segment 5 bases; nucleotides outside the gene matches: 3. The CDR3 DNA follows: TGCGCCAGCAGCCGACTAGCGGGAGGCCACAATGAGCAGTTCTTC. Its translation is CASSRLAGGHNEQFF.

The V and J genes are TRBV12-3 or TRBV12-4 and TRBJ1-2; TRBD1 might be the D (5 bases). V was pared by 4 bases and J by 7 bases, with 13 bases between. This CDR3 spans 13 amino acids. The CDR3 is CASSSGTLSGYTF. The CDR3 region has the DNA TGTGCCAGCAGTTCCGGGACTTTAAGTGGCTACACCTTC.

The sample holds one count of this clone. The chain carries TRBV28 and TRBJ1-5, with 10 bases fitting TRBD1. Germline CDR1 reads MDHEN; CDR2 reads SYDVKM. The CDR3 totals 15 residues. The ends lost 6 bases at V and 4 bases at J; junction bases unmatched: 6. This CDR3 is CASRGDRGRNQPQHF. The CDR3 nucleotides read TGTGCCAGCAGGGGGGACAGGGGTAGAAATCAGCCCCAGCATTTT.

V usage is TRBV5-1 and J usage is TRBJ2-5; 7 bases line up with TRBD1. The CDR3 totals 16 residues. Germline CDR1 is SGHRS and CDR2 is YFSETQ. V gave up 0 bases and J gave up 0 bases; unmatched junction bases: 5. The CDR3 region has the DNA TGCGCCAGCAGCTTGGCCGGGACAGATTACCAAGAGACCCAGTACTTC. It encodes CASSLAGTDYQETQYF.

The CDR3 coding sequence is TGTGCCAGCAGCTCCGCCGGGGGGCGCGGGATAGAGACCCAGTACTTC. This encodes CASSSAGGRGIETQYF. The V call is TRBV7-9, the J call TRBJ2-5, with D perhaps matching TRBD2 (7 bases). Per germline, CDR1 SEHNR and CDR2 FQNEAQ (reference sequence). The CDR3 is made up of 16 amino acids. V lost 4 bases and J 4 bases, leaving 19 bases between the germline ends.